This T cell receptor (beta chain) derives from a study of T cells after yellow fever vaccination. General study points: Reappearing after the booster were most of the clones from primary vaccination (about 95% CD4, around 90% CD8).

TCRdb reprocessed the 5' RACE reads with MiXCR, giving one entry per CDR3 protein. The sample has approximately 300,000 distinct CDR3 sequences; 8.7% are singletons. With regard to this clonotype: The antigen remains unidentified.

This specimen was PBMCs, taken on the day of the first yellow fever vaccination. This TCR was recovered from a man aged 18 to 30 who received the YFV17D yellow fever vaccine.

The CDR3 DNA reads TGTGCCAGCAGCTTAGTGACTAGCGGGGTATTCACAGATACGCAGTATTTT. Amino acid sequence: CASSLVTSGVFTDTQYF. The rearrangement links TRBV7-2 to TRBJ2-3, with TRBD2 identical over 11 bases. The CDR3 is 17 amino acids. The junction had 5 bases not matched to a gene; V was cut back by 1 base and J by 2 bases. The V gene's germline CDR1 is SGHTA and CDR2 FQGNSA.